This T cell receptor beta chain was recovered during a study of cytomegalovirus exposure and HLA in healthy donors. A remark on this clone: What it binds is not known.

Study-level findings and limits: Excluded were some V segments that proved indistinguishable, including TRBV6-2 and TRBV6-3. The authors considered a cluster of highly shared sequence variants likely to be a sequencing artifact. The HLA-A and HLA-B alleles of most subjects were reportedly predicted accurately from TCR beta sequences.

V was clipped by 5 bases and J by 2 bases, with 14 bases between them. Germline CDR1 and CDR2: MNHEY and SVGAGI. This CDR3 contains 15 residues. The PCR contained 60 Vbeta and 13 Jbeta primers. Repertoires were generated with immunoSEQ multiplex PCR, while TCRdb's copy carries only in-frame clones and drops some. The top ten clones hold roughly 2% of a sample with about 130,000 clones, around three quarters of them seen once. The V gene is TRBV6-5, the J gene TRBJ2-3, with D possibly TRBD2 on 6 matching bases. The clonotype was recovered from a man between 18 and 35 years old in good health and CMV-seronegative. The sample was PBMCs. The CDR3 protein is CASSGEGRDTDTQYF. Here the CDR3 DNA reads TGTGCCAGCAGTGGAGAAGGGCGGGACACAGATACGCAGTATTTT.